Each of the 30 T cell receptor beta chains below was sequenced from the same sample in a study of T-cell memory formation after mild COVID-19. Each CDR3 protein gets one entry after TCRdb re-called the 5' RACE reads with MiXCR. The table shows just over 200,000 distinct CDR3 sequences, with over 9% occurring only once. The material sequenced was PBMCs or a T cell subset sorted from them (not recorded which). The receptors here all came from a man between 18 and 29 years old who had mild COVID-19 (a few samples of this study predate the infection). Cell type and time point are not known.

V gene TRBV12-3 or TRBV12-4 combines with J gene TRBJ2-7, with D perhaps TRBD2 (6 bases). Trimming removed 3 bases from V and 1 base from J, with 13 bases in between. CDR3 length: 15 residues. CDR3 in DNA: TGTGCCAGCAGTTTGGTTAGCGGAGGATCCTACGAGCAGTACTTC. It yields the protein CASSLVSGGSYEQYF.

In its sample, this clonotype was seen many times. The chain is built from TRBV5-1 and TRBJ2-3; no firm D call. CDR3 length: 12 residues. V gave up 4 bases and J gave up 6 bases, with 9 bases separating them. Germline assignment: CDR1 SGHRS and CDR2 YFSETQ. The CDR3 nucleotides are TGCGCCAGCAGCCCCGGATGGGATACGCAGTATTTT. Protein: CASSPGWDTQYF.

This clonotype showed up just a few times. The J gene is TRBJ1-2, the V gene TRBV5-4; perhaps TRBD1 as D (5 bases). Trimming took 1 base from V and 0 from J, leaving 7 bases between them. CDR1 SGHNT and CDR2 YYREEE come from the germline V gene (reference sequence). The CDR3 contains 14 residues. In nucleotides, the CDR3 is TGTGCCAGCAGCTTGACGGGGCCTAACTATGGCTACACCTTC. Translated: CASSLTGPNYGYTF. Drawing the rest from reference TRBV5-4 and TRBJ1-2, the complete variable domain is ETGVTQSPTHLIKTRGQQVTLRCSSQSGHNTVSWYQQALGQGPQFIFQYYREEENGRGNFPPRFSGLQFPNYSSELNVNALELDDSALYLCASSLTGPNYGYTFGSGTRLTVV.

J is TRBJ1-1 and V is TRBV5-1; D is undetermined. CDR1 and CDR2 from the germline V gene are SGHRS and YFSETQ. The CDR3 loop spans 16 amino acids. Trimming cost V 3 bases and J 4 bases, with 19 bases left between them. The CDR3 reads CASSWAETERSTEAFF. The CDR3 region has the DNA TGCGCCAGCAGCTGGGCGGAGACGGAAAGAAGCACTGAAGCTTTCTTT.

The chain links TRBV12-3 or TRBV12-4 to TRBJ1-3; 7 positions agree with TRBD1. The CDR3 sequence is 16 residues long. The trim removed 5 bases at V and 2 bases at J, leaving 9 bases unmatched. The CDR3 protein is CASSRYRGTPGNTIYF. CDR3 in DNA: TGTGCCAGCAGTCGCTACAGGGGAACTCCTGGAAACACCATATATTTT.

This chain links TRBV2 with TRBJ1-5; 7 bases line up with TRBD1. The V gene's germline CDR1 is SNHLY and CDR2 FYNNEI. This CDR3 has 15 residues. The ends lost 5 bases at V and 2 bases at J; junction bases unmatched: 6. The CDR3 coding sequence is TGTGCCAGCAGTAAGGAGGGGGCTGGCAATCAGCCCCAGCATTTT. Its translation: CASSKEGAGNQPQHF. The full variable domain, rest sourced from reference TRBV2 and TRBJ1-5, is EPEVTQTPSHQVTQMGQEVILRCVPISNHLYFYWYRQILGQKVEFLVSFYNNEISEKSEIFDDQFSVERPDGSNFTLKIRSTKLEDSAMYFCASSKEGAGNQPQHFGDGTRLSIL.

This clonotype was seen only a few times. This sequence joins TRBV20-1 and TRBJ1-5; maybe TRBD1 (5 bases). The CDR3 totals 13 residues. V was clipped by 5 bases and J by 6 bases, with 14 bases between them. In germline, CDR1 is DFQATT, CDR2 SNEGSKA (reference sequence). The CDR3 DNA reads as TGCAGTGCTGTTACACAGGATCGTCAGCCCCAGCATTTT. Protein: CSAVTQDRQPQHF.

CDR3: CASRRRTSGSTDTQYF. CDR3 bases: TGTGCCAGCAGACGTCGGACTAGCGGGAGCACAGATACGCAGTATTTT. The chain is built from TRBV6-1 and TRBJ2-3; 11 bases fit TRBD2. CDR3 size: 16 residues. From germline, CDR1 is MNHNS and CDR2 SASEGT. J lost 0 bases, V lost 6 bases, and 5 bases had no gene match.

This rearrangement joins TRBV29-1 to TRBJ2-1; possibly TRBD1 for D (5 bases). Trimming took 3 bases from V and 4 from J, leaving 7 bases between them. The CDR3 covers 12 residues. In germline, CDR1 is SQVTM, CDR2 ANQGSEA. As DNA, the CDR3 is TGCAGCGTTGATCGGACATACAATGAGCAGTTCTTC. Protein: CSVDRTYNEQFF.

The genes are TRBV6-1 and TRBJ2-7; 8 bases fit TRBD1. The CDR3 spans 13 residues. After removal of 6 bases from V and 5 bases from J, the junction contained 6 bases not matched to a gene. Germline loops: CDR1 MNHNS, CDR2 SASEGT. In DNA, the CDR3 is TGTGCCAGCAGCGTGGACAGGGACGACGAGCAGTACGTC. Translation gives CASSVDRDDEQYV.

This clonotype came up a few times. The V call is TRBV4-2, the J call TRBJ1-6; perhaps TRBD1 as D (5 bases). V shed 0 bases and J shed 7 bases, with 10 bases lying between them. CDR1 LGHNA and CDR2 YNFKEQ come from the germline V gene. This CDR3 has 15 amino acids. CDR3 amino acids: CASSQEGQANSPLHF. The CDR3 DNA sequence: TGTGCCAGCAGCCAAGAGGGGCAGGCGAATTCACCCCTCCACTTT.

This clonotype was counted at least ten times. The genes are TRBV27 and TRBJ1-2; 7 bases map to TRBD1. CDR1 MNHEY and CDR2 SMNVEV come from the germline V gene (reference sequence). The trim removed 4 bases at V and 4 bases at J, leaving 9 bases unmatched. The CDR3 is made up of 15 amino acids. CDR3 residues: CASSYRSQGGYGYTF. CDR3 nucleotides: TGTGCCAGCAGTTACAGGAGTCAGGGGGGCTATGGCTACACCTTC.

The table lists this clonotype with a few counts. The chain has TRBV7-2 and TRBJ1-2, with D hard to call. V lost 5 bases and J 7 bases, leaving 17 bases between the germline ends. The CDR3 length is 14 residues. Germline V CDR1 and CDR2: SGHTA, FQGNSA. CDR3 nucleotides: TGTGCCAGCAGCCCTCCACAAGCTCTTTTTGGCTACACCTTC. This encodes CASSPPQALFGYTF.

V and J are TRBV9 and TRBJ2-3; D not certain. Germline loops: CDR1 SGDLS, CDR2 YYNGEE. V shed 0 bases and J shed 5 bases, with 4 bases lying between them. The CDR3 sequence is 12 residues long. The CDR3 region has the DNA TGTGCCAGCAGCGTAGTCGTAGATACGCAGTATTTT. Translated: CASSVVVDTQYF.

This clonotype was picked up a small number of times. V usage is TRBV5-1 and J usage is TRBJ2-3, with 8 bases aligning to TRBD1. The germline gives CDR1 SGHRS, CDR2 YFSETQ. J gave up 1 base and V 0 bases, and 1 base lay outside the gene matches. CDR3 length equals 15 residues. CDR3 sequence reads: CASSLVGQGTDTQYF. As DNA, the CDR3 is TGCGCCAGCAGCTTGGTGGGACAGGGCACAGATACGCAGTATTTT.

V gene TRBV29-1 combines with J gene TRBJ2-5, with TRBD1 matching 7 bases. Germline V gives CDR1 SQVTM, CDR2 ANQGSEA. This CDR3 is 15 amino acids long. Germline trimming cut 4 bases from V and 5 bases from J; bases unmatched to any gene: 13. The DNA for the CDR3 is TGCAGCGTTGGATCGCGGCGGCAGGGGGTCGAGACCCAGTACTTC. This encodes CSVGSRRQGVETQYF.

The chain joins TRBV4-1 to TRBJ2-7; TRBD2 aligns across 13 bases. Germline CDR1 is MGHRA and CDR2 is YSYEKL. The ends lost 4 bases at V and 5 bases at J; junction bases unmatched: 5. This CDR3 spans 15 amino acids. The CDR3 here is CASSLGLAGANEQYF. The CDR3 DNA follows: TGCGCCAGCAGCCTAGGACTAGCGGGAGCAAACGAGCAGTACTTC.

This clonotype was recorded a few times. This chain connects TRBV28 to TRBJ2-1; tentative D call: TRBD2 (6 bases). The CDR3 totals 14 residues. Trimming took 6 bases from V and 3 from J, leaving 12 bases between them. Germline V gene sequence: CDR1 MDHEN, CDR2 SYDVKM. The CDR3 sequence is CASSPGGDYNEQFF. The CDR3 DNA reads TGTGCCAGCAGCCCCGGCGGGGACTACAATGAGCAGTTCTTC.

CDR3 bases: TGTGCCAGCTCACCCGGGACAGCCAAAAACATTCAGTACTTC. Amino acid sequence: CASSPGTAKNIQYF. The chain recombines TRBV18 with TRBJ2-4, with D perhaps TRBD1 or TRBD2 (5 bases each). The CDR3 runs 14 residues. V gave up 3 bases and J gave up 0 bases, with 6 bases separating them. Looked up from germline, CDR1 is KGHSH and CDR2 is LQKENI.

The rearrangement uses TRBV9 and TRBJ2-1, with 7 positions matching TRBD2. This CDR3 has 16 amino acids. The germline V gene has CDR1 SGDLS and CDR2 YYNGEE. J lost 3 bases, V lost 0 bases, and 6 bases had no gene match. CDR3 region: CASSVDGGEHYNEQFF. The CDR3 DNA is TGTGCCAGCAGCGTAGATGGGGGGGAGCACTACAATGAGCAGTTCTTC.

In its sample, this clonotype was seen many times. V usage is TRBV7-2 and J usage is TRBJ2-1; 13 nucleotides line up with TRBD2. This CDR3 contains 15 residues. Germline V gene data show CDR1 as SGHTA and CDR2 as FQGNSA. V shed 5 bases and J 8 bases; nucleotides not matched to a gene: 6. The CDR3 reads CASSIGLAGEDEQFF. The CDR3 DNA follows: TGTGCCAGCAGCATCGGACTAGCGGGGGAGGATGAGCAGTTCTTC.

This clonotype was observed a handful of times. This rearrangement joins TRBV3-1 to TRBJ2-1, with D uncertain. V lost 2 bases, J lost 5 bases, and 7 bases lay in between. This CDR3 contains 13 residues. Germline V gives CDR1 LGHDT, CDR2 YNNKEL (reference sequence). The DNA for the CDR3 is TGTGCCAGCAGCCAACTGGAGCACAATGAGCAGTTCTTC. Protein product: CASSQLEHNEQFF.

This clonotype was recorded a few times. The V and J genes are TRBV7-2 and TRBJ2-3; TRBD2 matches 8 bases. The CDR3 is 16 residues long. The V and J ends lost 5 bases and 2 bases, in that order; junction bases with no gene match: 9. Germline lookup yields CDR1 SGHTA and CDR2 FQGNSA. The CDR3 loop reads CASSLYLAGHTDTQYF. The CDR3 DNA follows: TGTGCCAGCAGCCTTTACCTAGCGGGCCACACAGATACGCAGTATTTT.

This clonotype showed up just a few times. This chain links TRBV11-2 with TRBJ2-5; TRBD1 matches 11 bases. V trimming: 5 bases; J trimming: 2 bases; junction bases outside the gene matches: 10. The CDR3 runs to 17 residues. Per the germline V gene, CDR1 is SGHAT and CDR2 is FQNNGV. This chain's CDR3 is CASSPRTGGAGQETQYF. CDR3 in DNA: TGTGCCAGCAGCCCCCGGACAGGGGGCGCGGGGCAAGAGACCCAGTACTTC. Together with reference TRBV11-2 and TRBJ2-5, the CDR3 gives the full variable domain: EAGVAQSPRYKIIEKRQSVAFWCNPISGHATLYWYQQILGQGPKLLIQFQNNGVVDDSQLPKDRFSAERLKGVDSTLKIQPAKLEDSAVYLCASSPRTGGAGQETQYFGPGTRLLVL.

This clonotype has a handful of counts. This chain uses TRBV19 with TRBJ2-2; 8 nucleotides agree with TRBD2. Losses at the gene ends were 3 bases for V and 5 bases for J; bases not matched to a gene: 8. Germline-derived CDR1 and CDR2 are LNHDA and SQIVND (reference sequence). The CDR3 is 16 amino acids. In nucleotides, the CDR3 is TGTGCCAGTAGTATTTATTACGGGGGGGCAACCGGGGAGCTGTTTTTT. Amino acid sequence: CASSIYYGGATGELFF.

This clonotype has at least ten counts. The chain has TRBV10-3 and TRBJ2-3, with TRBD1 matching over 8 bases. This CDR3 contains 14 residues. After removal of 7 bases from V and 1 base from J, the junction contained 4 bases not matched to a gene. Germline values: CDR1 ENHRY, CDR2 SYGVKD. The CDR3 DNA reads as TGTGCCATCACCGGACAGGGAGGCACAGATACGCAGTATTTT. Translation gives CAITGQGGTDTQYF.

For the CDR3, the DNA is TGTGCCAGCACCATAGGGCGGGGGGGCGCCGGTGAGCAGTTCTTC. Amino acids: CASTIGRGGAGEQFF. The chain recombines TRBV7-2 with TRBJ2-1; TRBD2 matches at 9 bases. V trimming: 7 bases; J trimming: 9 bases; junction bases outside the gene matches: 13. Germline CDR1 and CDR2: SGHTA and FQGNSA. The CDR3 consists of 15 residues.

This clonotype was counted only a few times. This rearrangement joins TRBV7-2 to TRBJ1-5, with a weak D call TRBD1 (5 bases). CDR3 length equals 14 residues. V was clipped by 3 bases and J by 4 bases, with 10 bases between them. CDR1 and CDR2 (germline): SGHTA, FQGNSA. CDR3 in DNA: TGTGCCAGCAGCTTTGTCGGGGCTAATCAGCCCCAGCATTTT. It encodes CASSFVGANQPQHF. Filled out from reference TRBV7-2 and TRBJ1-5, the complete variable domain reads GAGVSQSPSNKVTEKGKDVELRCDPISGHTALYWYRQSLGQGLEFLIYFQGNSAPDKSGLPSDRFSAERTGGSVSTLTIQRTQQEDSAVYLCASSFVGANQPQHFGDGTRLSIL.

This clonotype has more than one count but fewer than ten. This chain joins TRBV5-4 and TRBJ2-2; perhaps TRBD2 as D (6 bases). The CDR3 length is 13 residues. The germline CDR1 and CDR2 sequences are SGHNT and YYREEE (reference sequence). V lost 6 bases to trimming and J lost 1 base, with 7 bases between them. CDR3 DNA: TGTGCCAGCACCGGGGGGAACACCGGGGAGCTGTTTTTT. Protein sequence: CASTGGNTGELFF.

The CDR3 nucleotides are TGTGCCAGCAGCTTCCACCGACAGCAAGAGACCCAGTACTTC. Translated, it gives CASSFHRQQETQYF. The J gene is TRBJ2-5, the V gene TRBV7-6; a possible D gene is TRBD1 (5 bases). This CDR3 has 14 residues. V shed 3 bases and J shed 2 bases, with 10 bases lying between them. In germline, CDR1 is SGHVS, CDR2 FNYEAQ.